This T cell receptor beta chain was obtained from a study of T cells in Graves' hyperthyroidism and ophthalmopathy. There were TCR beta CDR3 regions amplified from RNA transcripts. In the first-round RT-PCR of the TCR CDR3, the HTBI primer set was used. MiXCR, run by TCRdb on the multiplex PCR reads, gives a single entry per CDR3 protein. Of about 760,000 distinct CDR3 sequences listed, over 35% are singletons. There are 13 residues in the CDR3. The V and J ends lost 10 bases and 6 bases respectively, with 16 bases between them. Germline loops: CDR1 ENHRY, CDR2 SYGVKD. Overall study findings and caveats: Most thyroid clonotypes expanded above 0.001 were also detected in blood. Ophthalmopathy onset followed model prediction by a median approximately 7 months.

Turning to this clonotype: Its matching antigen is unknown.

Diagnosis of hyperthyroidism was new in patients aged 18 to 65, and its duration was under 2 months. Every diagnosis used clinical symptoms, serum thyroxine and TRAb, thyroid ultrasound and orbital computed tomography. The sample comprised blood. J is TRBJ1-3 and V is TRBV10-3; perhaps TRBD1 as D (5 bases). This TCR was recovered from a woman in her thirties or forties with Graves' hyperthyroidism. This chain's CDR3 is CATREGIPNTIYF. Here the CDR3 DNA reads TGTGCCACCCGTGAGGGGATTCCAAACACCATATATTTT.